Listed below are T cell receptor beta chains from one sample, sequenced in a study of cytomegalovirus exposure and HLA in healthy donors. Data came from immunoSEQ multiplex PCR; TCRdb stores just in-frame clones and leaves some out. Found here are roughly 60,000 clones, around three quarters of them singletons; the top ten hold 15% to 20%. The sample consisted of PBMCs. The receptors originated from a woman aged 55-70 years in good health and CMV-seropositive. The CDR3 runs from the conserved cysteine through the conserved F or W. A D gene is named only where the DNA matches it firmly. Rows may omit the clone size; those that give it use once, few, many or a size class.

DNA: TGTGCCAGCAGGGAGGGCGCGGCGAACGGCTACACCTTC
CDR3: CASREGAANGYTF
size: few
V: TRBV6-1
J: TRBJ1-2
D: -

DNA: TGTGCCAGCTCAAAGACAGGGGCGATTGAAGCTTTCTTT
CDR3: CASSKTGAIEAFF
size: -
V: TRBV18
J: TRBJ1-1
D: TRBD1

DNA: TGTGCCAGCAGCTTAATTAGGGGTCTCGCCGAGGCGGAGCAGTACTTC
CDR3: CASSLIRGLAEAEQYF
size: -
V: TRBV5-4
J: TRBJ2-7
D: -

DNA: TGTGCCAGCAGCTTGGAGCTGCGGAAGTTGACTGGATCCTATGGCTACACCTTC
CDR3: CASSLELRKLTGSYGYTF
size: -
V: TRBV5-4
J: TRBJ1-2
D: -

DNA: TGTGCCAGTACCACTACCGGGTTAATCGGGAAGGAGGTGAACACCGGGGAGCTGTTTTTT
CDR3: CASTTTGLIGKEVNTGELFF
size: -
V: TRBV19
J: TRBJ2-2
D: -

DNA: TGTGCCAGCAGTTATGGGACAGGGAGCTTTAACACTGAAGCTTTCTTT
CDR3: CASSYGTGSFNTEAFF
size: -
V: TRBV6-5
J: TRBJ1-1
D: TRBD1

DNA: TGCAGCGTTGAAGGCAACAGTGAGGAGACCCAGTACTTC
CDR3: CSVEGNSEETQYF
size: -
V: TRBV29-1
J: TRBJ2-5
D: -

DNA: TGTGCCAGCAGTCCCAGCTCGGGACCAGGGGGGAACACTGAAGCTTTCTTT
CDR3: CASSPSSGPGGNTEAFF
size: -
V: TRBV27
J: TRBJ1-1
D: TRBD1

DNA: TGTGCCAGCAGCTTATTACCGACAGCGAGCAATCAGCCCCAGCATTTT
CDR3: CASSLLPTASNQPQHF
size: -
V: TRBV11-2
J: TRBJ1-5
D: -

DNA: TGTGCCAGCAGTGGAAGGACAGGGGAGGATCAGCCCCAGCATTTT
CDR3: CASSGRTGEDQPQHF
size: -
V: TRBV2
J: TRBJ1-5
D: TRBD1

DNA: TGTGCCAGCAGTTACTCACCGGGGGGACTCTACGAGCAGTACTTC
CDR3: CASSYSPGGLYEQYF
size: once
V: TRBV6-5
J: TRBJ2-7
D: TRBD2

DNA: TGTGCCAGCAGCTTCACTAGCGGGGGGGCCCCCTACGAGCAGTACTTC
CDR3: CASSFTSGGAPYEQYF
size: -
V: TRBV7-2
J: TRBJ2-7
D: TRBD2

DNA: TGTGCCAGCAGCTTAGGGCTTCGGGGGGGCCAGATAGGGGAGCAGTACTTC
CDR3: CASSLGLRGGQIGEQYF
size: few
V: TRBV13
J: TRBJ2-7
D: TRBD2

DNA: TGCAGCGTCCCGGGGTCCTATGGCTACACCTTC
CDR3: CSVPGSYGYTF
size: -
V: TRBV29-1
J: TRBJ1-2
D: -

DNA: TGCGCCAGCAGCCAAGACAGTCCCGTCGCCGGGGAGCTGTTTTTT
CDR3: CASSQDSPVAGELFF
size: -
V: TRBV4-1
J: TRBJ2-2
D: -

DNA: TGTGCCAGCAGCTTCACAGGGGCCTACACCTTC
CDR3: CASSFTGAYTF
size: -
V: TRBV7-9
J: TRBJ1-2
D: TRBD1

DNA: TGTGCCAGCAGCTCGGGTCCCGGACAGGGGATTCCAGATACGCAGTATTTT
CDR3: CASSSGPGQGIPDTQYF
size: few
V: TRBV7-6
J: TRBJ2-3
D: TRBD1

DNA: TGTGCCAGCAGGGATAGCGGGGGGTCTCTCGAGCAGTACTTC
CDR3: CASRDSGGSLEQYF
size: -
V: TRBV2
J: TRBJ2-7
D: TRBD2

DNA: TGTGCCAGCAGCTTGGAGGACAGGGAATCACCCCTCCACTTT
CDR3: CASSLEDRESPLHF
size: once
V: TRBV5-6
J: TRBJ1-6
D: TRBD1

DNA: TGTGCCAGCAGCTTAAGGGGGGGGGCTTATACAGATACGCAGTATTTT
CDR3: CASSLRGGAYTDTQYF
size: -
V: TRBV7-2
J: TRBJ2-3
D: -

DNA: TGTGCCAGCAGTTACTCTCCAGGGTTAATTGGCTACACCTTC
CDR3: CASSYSPGLIGYTF
size: few
V: TRBV6-5
J: TRBJ1-2
D: -

DNA: TGCGCCAGCAGCTTGGGACAGGGCTCCTACGAGCAGTACTTC
CDR3: CASSLGQGSYEQYF
size: -
V: TRBV5-1
J: TRBJ2-7
D: TRBD1